This T cell receptor beta chain was captured by sequencing in a study of OX40 agonist ivuxolimab in advanced cancers. Study-wide findings and caveats: What antigens the expanded peripheral T cells recognized was never established. In the 0.1 to 3.0 mg/kg range, CD4+ and CD8+ blood T cells had expanded clonally by week 6.

Worth noting for this clone: Its antigen is not known.

Profiled with immunoSEQ multiplex PCR; TCRdb holds only in-frame clones, not every one. The sample lists under 80,000 clones; roughly 86% were seen once. This CDR3 region has 14 residues. Germline V CDR1 and CDR2: SGHRS, YFSETQ. The V end was cut by 4 bases, the J end by 5 bases, with 13 bases between. The receptor's source is an adult with an advanced solid tumor such as melanoma, head and neck, liver or kidney cancer. The sample consisted of CD4+ or CD8+ T cells sorted from blood, taken in a trial of the OX40 agonist ivuxolimab. The chain links TRBV5-1 to TRBJ1-5, with TRBD1 as a possible D gene (5 bases). In DNA, the CDR3 is TGCGCCAGCAGCCCTGGGGCGGATTATCAGCCCCAGCATTTT. Amino acid sequence: CASSPGADYQPQHF.